This T cell receptor (beta chain) was sequenced for a study of T cell changes during pregnancy in multiple sclerosis. The repertoire was sequenced with immunoSEQ multiplex PCR; TCRdb's copy has only in-frame clones and lacks some. The data hold roughly 40,000 clones, with about 90% observed a single time. Germline V lookup: CDR1 MDHEN, CDR2 SYDVKM. Trimming shortened V by 6 bases and J by 5 bases, and 13 bases separated the two germline ends. The CDR3 totals 14 residues. The sample here was CD4+ T cells from peripheral blood mononuclear cells, taken in the second trimester of pregnancy. The chain employs TRBV28 and TRBJ2-2; TRBD1 might be the D (6 bases). The origin of this receptor is a female donor in good health, enrolled as a control in a pregnancy study. In nucleotides, the CDR3 is TGTGCCAGCAGGCATACAGGGTCGACCGGGGAGCTGTTTTTT. It is translated as CASRHTGSTGELFF.